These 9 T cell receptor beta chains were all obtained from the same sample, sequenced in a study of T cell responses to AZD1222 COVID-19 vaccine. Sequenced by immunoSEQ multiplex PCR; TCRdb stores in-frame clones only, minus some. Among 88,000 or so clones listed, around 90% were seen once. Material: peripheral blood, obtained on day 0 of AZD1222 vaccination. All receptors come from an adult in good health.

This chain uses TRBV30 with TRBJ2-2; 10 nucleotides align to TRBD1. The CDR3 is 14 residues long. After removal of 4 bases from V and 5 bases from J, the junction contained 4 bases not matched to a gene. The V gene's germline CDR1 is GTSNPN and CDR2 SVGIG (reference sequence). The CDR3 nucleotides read TGTGCCTGGACCGGGACAGGGGTAACCGGGGAGCTGTTTTTT. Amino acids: CAWTGTGVTGELFF.

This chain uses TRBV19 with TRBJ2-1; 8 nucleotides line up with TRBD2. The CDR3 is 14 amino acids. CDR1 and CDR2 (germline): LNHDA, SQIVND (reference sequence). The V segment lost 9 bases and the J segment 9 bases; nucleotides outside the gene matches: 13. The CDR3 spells CASWRGAGPTEQFF. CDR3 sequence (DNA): TGTGCCAGCTGGCGGGGGGCCGGACCAACTGAGCAGTTCTTC.

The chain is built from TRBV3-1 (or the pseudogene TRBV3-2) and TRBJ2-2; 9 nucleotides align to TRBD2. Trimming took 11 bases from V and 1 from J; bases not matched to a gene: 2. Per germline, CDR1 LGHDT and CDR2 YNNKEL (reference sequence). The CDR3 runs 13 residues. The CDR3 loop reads CAVAGENTGELFF. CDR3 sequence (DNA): TGTGCCGTAGCGGGAGAGAACACCGGGGAGCTGTTTTTT.

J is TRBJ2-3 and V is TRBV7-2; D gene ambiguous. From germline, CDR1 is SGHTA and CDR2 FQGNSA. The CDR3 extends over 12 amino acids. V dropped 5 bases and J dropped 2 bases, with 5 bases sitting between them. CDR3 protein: CASSPFTDTQYF. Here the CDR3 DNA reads TGTGCCAGCAGCCCTTTCACAGATACGCAGTATTTT.

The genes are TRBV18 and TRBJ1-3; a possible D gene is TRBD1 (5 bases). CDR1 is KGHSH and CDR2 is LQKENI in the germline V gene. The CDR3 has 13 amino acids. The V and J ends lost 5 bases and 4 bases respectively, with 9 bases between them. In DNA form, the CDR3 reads TGTGCCAGCTCAGGGGGTATCGGAAACACCATATATTTT. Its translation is CASSGGIGNTIYF.

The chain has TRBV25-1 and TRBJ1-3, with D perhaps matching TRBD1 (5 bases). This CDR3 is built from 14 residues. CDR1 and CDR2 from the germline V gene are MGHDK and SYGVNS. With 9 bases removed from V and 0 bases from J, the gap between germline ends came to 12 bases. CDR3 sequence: CASRIGGSGNTIYF. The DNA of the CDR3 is TGTGCCAGTAGAATTGGGGGCTCTGGAAACACCATATATTTT.

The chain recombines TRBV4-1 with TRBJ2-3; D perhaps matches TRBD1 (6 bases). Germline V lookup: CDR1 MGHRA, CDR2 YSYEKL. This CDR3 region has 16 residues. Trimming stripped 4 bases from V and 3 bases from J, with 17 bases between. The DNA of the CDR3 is TGCGCCAGCAGCCCGAAGTGGACAGCTTTGACAGATACGCAGTATTTT. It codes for CASSPKWTALTDTQYF.

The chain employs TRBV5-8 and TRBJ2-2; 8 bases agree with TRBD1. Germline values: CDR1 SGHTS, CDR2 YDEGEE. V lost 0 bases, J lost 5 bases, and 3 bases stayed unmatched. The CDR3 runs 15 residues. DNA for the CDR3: TGTGCCAGCAGCTTGGCCAGGGGGCGTACCGGGGAGCTGTTTTTT. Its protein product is CASSLARGRTGELFF.

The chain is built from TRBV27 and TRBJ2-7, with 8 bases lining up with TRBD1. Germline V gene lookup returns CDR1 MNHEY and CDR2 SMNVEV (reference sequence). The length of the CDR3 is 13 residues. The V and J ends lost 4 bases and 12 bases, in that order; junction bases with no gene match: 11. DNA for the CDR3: TGTGCCAGCAGTTCGGGACAGGAGCCGAAGAGGTACTTC. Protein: CASSSGQEPKRYF.